This T cell receptor (beta chain) was obtained from a study of blood T cell repertoires in COVID-19. CDR1 MNHEY and CDR2 SMNVEV come from the germline V gene (reference sequence). V lost 2 bases and J lost 3; bases outside the gene matches: 11. The CDR3 has 17 amino acids. Measured with immunoSEQ multiplex PCR; TCRdb has only the in-frame clones, and not every one. The sample lists around 180,000 clones, around 90% occurring once. The V call is TRBV27, the J call TRBJ1-2, with TRBD1 matching 8 bases. This sequence was found in a man in his sixties with acute or convalescent COVID-19. Sequenced material: peripheral blood. The CDR3 here is CASSLHSPGGADYGYTF. For the CDR3, the DNA is TGTGCCAGCAGTTTACATTCGCCAGGGGGCGCAGACTATGGCTACACCTTC.